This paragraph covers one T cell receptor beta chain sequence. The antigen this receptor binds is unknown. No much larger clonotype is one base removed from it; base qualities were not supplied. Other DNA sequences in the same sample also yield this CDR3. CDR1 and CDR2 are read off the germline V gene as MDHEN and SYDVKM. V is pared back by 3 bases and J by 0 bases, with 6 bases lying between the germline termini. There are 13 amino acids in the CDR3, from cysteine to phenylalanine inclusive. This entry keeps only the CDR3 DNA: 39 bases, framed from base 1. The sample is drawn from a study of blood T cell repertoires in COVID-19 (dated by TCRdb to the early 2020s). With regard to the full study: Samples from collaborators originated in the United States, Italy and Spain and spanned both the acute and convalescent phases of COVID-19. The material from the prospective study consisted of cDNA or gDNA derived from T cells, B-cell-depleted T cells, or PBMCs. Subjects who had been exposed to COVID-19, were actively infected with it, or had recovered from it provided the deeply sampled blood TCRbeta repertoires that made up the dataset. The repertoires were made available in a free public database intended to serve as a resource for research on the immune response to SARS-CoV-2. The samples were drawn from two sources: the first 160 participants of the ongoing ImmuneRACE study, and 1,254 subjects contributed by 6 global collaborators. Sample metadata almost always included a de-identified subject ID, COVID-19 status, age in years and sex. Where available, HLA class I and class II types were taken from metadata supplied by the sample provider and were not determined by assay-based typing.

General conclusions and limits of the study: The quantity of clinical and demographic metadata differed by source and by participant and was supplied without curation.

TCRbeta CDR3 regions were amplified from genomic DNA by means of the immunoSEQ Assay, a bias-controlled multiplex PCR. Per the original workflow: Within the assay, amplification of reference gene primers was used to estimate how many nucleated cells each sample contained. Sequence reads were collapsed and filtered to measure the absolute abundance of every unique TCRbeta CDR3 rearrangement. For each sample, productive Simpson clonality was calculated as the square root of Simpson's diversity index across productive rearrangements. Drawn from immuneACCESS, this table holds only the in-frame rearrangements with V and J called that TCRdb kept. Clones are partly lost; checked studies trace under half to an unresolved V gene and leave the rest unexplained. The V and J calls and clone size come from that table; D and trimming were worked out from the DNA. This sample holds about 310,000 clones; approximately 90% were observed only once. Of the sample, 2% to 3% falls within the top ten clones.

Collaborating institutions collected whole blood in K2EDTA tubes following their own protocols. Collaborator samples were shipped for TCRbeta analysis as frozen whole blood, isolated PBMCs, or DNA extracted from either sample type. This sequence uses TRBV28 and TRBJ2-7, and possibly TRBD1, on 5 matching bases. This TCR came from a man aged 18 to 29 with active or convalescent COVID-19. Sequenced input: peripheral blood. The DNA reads TGTGCCAGCAGTTTGACAGACTCCTACGAGCAGTACTTC. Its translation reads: CASSLTDSYEQYF.